This T cell receptor beta chain emerged from a study of T cells in Graves' hyperthyroidism and ophthalmopathy. The overall study: The blood sample was taken at first diagnosis, before treatment began.

The sample holds many counts of this clonotype. Its specificity is unknown. The CDR3 loop spans 15 amino acids. CDR1 is SNHLY, CDR2 FYNNEI, per germline. The trim removed 6 bases at V and 4 bases at J, leaving 8 bases unmatched. Amplified TCR beta CDR3 regions derived from RNA transcripts. The HTBI primer set drove a first-round RT-PCR of the TCR CDR3. One entry per CDR3 protein results from TCRdb running MiXCR on the multiplex PCR reads. The profile shows roughly 720,000 distinct CDR3 sequences, around 15% of them singletons. Patients aged 18 to 65 had newly diagnosed hyperthyroidism lasting under 2 months. The PBMCs were sourced from fresh peripheral blood (around 9.9 ml). Broader study findings: The blood repertoire included most of the expanded thyroid clonotypes above 0.001.

Sequenced input: blood. The TCR sequence derives from a man in his fifties or sixties with Graves' hyperthyroidism. The gene calls are TRBV2 and TRBJ2-3, with 9 bases matching TRBD2. CDR3 sequence (DNA): TGTGCCAGCAGCCTGTTAGCGGGAGCTGCAGATACGCAGTATTTT. Protein product: CASSLLAGAADTQYF.